The 16 T cell receptor beta chains below come from one sample, sequenced in a study of cytomegalovirus exposure and HLA in healthy donors. The assay was immunoSEQ multiplex PCR, and TCRdb's table has in-frame clones only and misses some. The sample includes roughly 95,000 clones, around 85% seen only once; the top ten take roughly 22%. The sequenced sample was PBMCs. These receptors were collected from a man aged 18 to 29 in good health and CMV-seropositive.

The chain joins TRBV2 to TRBJ1-2, with TRBD1 identical over 8 bases. CDR3 length: 14 residues. J gave up 2 bases and V 7 bases, and 6 bases lay outside the gene matches. CDR1 is SNHLY and CDR2 is FYNNEI in the germline V gene. The DNA for the CDR3 is TGTGCCAGCATGCTAACAGGGGGGAACTATGGCTACACCTTC. The encoded protein is CASMLTGGNYGYTF.

The rearrangement uses TRBV5-1 and TRBJ2-2, with TRBD1 matching over 7 bases. The CDR3 is made up of 14 amino acids. V shed 4 bases, J shed 5 bases, and the junction held 5 bases outside the gene matches. Germline CDR1 and CDR2: SGHRS and YFSETQ. CDR3 in amino acids: CASSRDSLTGELFF. CDR3 sequence (DNA): TGCGCCAGCAGCCGGGACAGTTTAACCGGGGAGCTGTTTTTT.

This sequence joins TRBV19 and TRBJ1-5, with 7 bases identical to TRBD1. The CDR3 totals 17 residues. Trimming removed 0 bases from V and 2 bases from J; junction bases left unmatched: 7. Germline V gene data show CDR1 as LNHDA and CDR2 as SQIVND (reference sequence). CDR3 nucleotide sequence: TGTGCCAGTAGTATAGAACCCGACAGGGCTGGCAATCAGCCCCAGCATTTT. It specifies CASSIEPDRAGNQPQHF.

The V gene is TRBV28, the J gene TRBJ1-2; D possibly corresponds to TRBD1 (5 bases). Germline CDR1 MDHEN, CDR2 SYDVKM. This CDR3 spans 12 amino acids. Trimming pared 5 bases from V and 5 bases from J, leaving 9 bases between. Here the CDR3 reads CASSLTAYGYTF. The CDR3 DNA reads as TGTGCCAGCAGTCTGACAGCGTATGGCTACACCTTC.

This clone has just a few counts. The rearrangement links TRBV28 to TRBJ1-2, with D unclear. V lost 6 bases and J lost 4, with 6 bases in between. Looked up from germline, CDR1 is MDHEN and CDR2 is SYDVKM. This CDR3 contains 11 residues. CDR3 in amino acids: CASSRSYGYTF. In nucleotides, the CDR3 is TGTGCCAGCAGCCGCAGCTATGGCTACACCTTC.

Only a few counts were recorded for this clone. The V and J genes are TRBV27 and TRBJ1-5; D gene ambiguous. Germline V gene sequence: CDR1 MNHEY, CDR2 SMNVEV (reference sequence). The CDR3 is 13 residues long. Trimming cost V 0 bases and J 5 bases, with 5 bases left between them. The CDR3, as DNA: TGTGCCAGCAGTTTATCCAGTTATCAGCCCCAGCATTTT. This sequence encodes CASSLSSYQPQHF.

V usage is TRBV19 and J usage is TRBJ2-1, with TRBD2 identical over 7 bases. This CDR3 has 14 residues. The J segment lost 9 bases and the V segment lost 3 bases, leaving 8 bases of the junction unmatched. Looked up from germline, CDR1 is LNHDA and CDR2 is SQIVND (reference sequence). As DNA, the CDR3 is TGTGCCAGTAGTATCGGAGCGGGATTGGGTGAGCAGTTCTTC. This gives the protein CASSIGAGLGEQFF.

The gene calls are TRBV9 and TRBJ2-2, with TRBD1 identical over 8 bases. The V gene's germline CDR1 is SGDLS and CDR2 YYNGEE. The CDR3 runs 15 residues. V dropped 0 bases and J dropped 2; count of bases not matched to a gene: 0. The CDR3 region is CASSVAGGNTGELFF. CDR3 sequence (DNA): TGTGCCAGCAGCGTAGCAGGGGGCAACACCGGGGAGCTGTTTTTT.

The CDR3: CASQQDLSSYEQYF. CDR3 sequence (DNA): TGTGCCAGCCAACAGGACCTCAGCTCCTACGAGCAGTACTTC. The rearrangement uses TRBV5-6 and TRBJ2-7; the D gene is possibly TRBD1 (5 bases). Germline loops: CDR1 SGHDT, CDR2 YYEEEE. This CDR3 is 14 amino acids long. V lost 7 bases, J lost 0 bases, and 14 bases lay in between.

The rearrangement joins TRBV27 to TRBJ1-1; 7 nucleotides line up with TRBD1. Germline trimming cut 2 bases from V and 0 bases from J; bases unmatched to any gene: 3. Germline V lookup: CDR1 MNHEY, CDR2 SMNVEV (reference sequence). The CDR3 runs 15 residues. The CDR3 spells CASSLGTVMNTEAFF. As DNA, the CDR3 is TGTGCCAGCAGTTTAGGGACAGTGATGAACACTGAAGCTTTCTTT.

V usage is TRBV4-2 and J usage is TRBJ2-3; 9 bases agree with TRBD1. Germline V CDR1 and CDR2: LGHNA, YNFKEQ. V dropped 4 bases and J dropped 0; count of bases not matched to a gene: 14. The CDR3 runs to 19 residues. The CDR3 loop reads CASSREIGQGPASTDTQYF. DNA for the CDR3: TGTGCCAGCAGCCGAGAGATAGGACAGGGGCCAGCTAGCACAGATACGCAGTATTTT.

The V gene is TRBV2, the J gene TRBJ1-2; perhaps TRBD1 as D (5 bases). Trimming removed 7 bases at V and 1 base at J, with 13 bases between. Germline values: CDR1 SNHLY, CDR2 FYNNEI. The CDR3 sequence is 14 residues long. The CDR3, as DNA: TGTGCCAGCAATCCCGACAGATTTAACTATGGCTACACCTTC. This translates into CASNPDRFNYGYTF.

V is TRBV5-4 and J is TRBJ2-7; no clear D gene. Trimming took 4 bases from V and 0 from J, leaving 5 bases between them. Germline V lookup: CDR1 SGHNT, CDR2 YYREEE (reference sequence). This CDR3 comprises 12 residues. CDR3 amino acids: CASSVFSYEQYF. CDR3 nucleotides: TGTGCCAGCAGCGTCTTCTCCTACGAGCAGTACTTC.

The chain joins TRBV6-1 to TRBJ1-1; D remains ambiguous. The germline V and J ends were trimmed by 8 bases and 4 bases, with 20 bases remaining between them. Germline-derived CDR1 and CDR2 are MNHNS and SASEGT. CDR3 length: 15 residues. The CDR3 is CASGRTTSGTTEAFF. CDR3 bases: TGTGCCAGCGGAAGGACTACTTCGGGAACCACTGAAGCTTTCTTT.

This clone was counted many times. V gene TRBV6-4 combines with J gene TRBJ2-3; TRBD2 matches at 9 bases. J gave up 4 bases and V 3 bases, and 2 bases lay outside the gene matches. The length of the CDR3 is 14 residues. Germline V CDR1 and CDR2: MRHNA, SNTAGT. The CDR3 DNA reads TGTGCCAGCAGTGAGCGGGAGGGCCCAGATACGCAGTATTTT. Protein product: CASSEREGPDTQYF.

The CDR3 here is CASSYSTGGSEKLFF. In nucleotides, the CDR3 is TGTGCCAGCAGTTACTCGACAGGGGGCAGTGAAAAACTGTTTTTT. The chain combines TRBV6-6 with TRBJ1-4, with 10 bases matching TRBD1. The CDR3 has 15 residues. The trim removed 0 bases at V and 7 bases at J, leaving 2 bases unmatched. Germline CDR1 reads MNHNY; CDR2 reads SVGAGI (reference sequence).